The next 16 T cell receptor beta chains were all read from a single sample in a study of cytomegalovirus exposure and HLA in healthy donors. The PCR employed 60 Vbeta primers together with 13 Jbeta primers. Only in-frame clones appear in the TCRdb table, and some are missing; sequencing was by immunoSEQ multiplex PCR. The data contain more than 100,000 clones, around three fifths of them singletons. The sequenced material came from PBMCs. These receptor sequences come from a woman in her thirties or forties in good health and CMV-seronegative.

The chain has TRBV5-4 and TRBJ2-4, with D perhaps TRBD1 (6 bases). Germline V gene lookup returns CDR1 SGHNT and CDR2 YYREEE (reference sequence). The CDR3 runs 14 residues. V lost 0 bases, J lost 8 bases, and 12 bases lay in between. The CDR3 protein is CASSLGGPADIQYF. The CDR3 DNA sequence: TGTGCCAGCAGCTTGGGGGGGCCGGCGGACATTCAGTACTTC.

The chain recombines TRBV19 with TRBJ2-1, with 10 bases identical to TRBD1. The V gene's germline CDR1 is LNHDA and CDR2 SQIVND (reference sequence). J gave up 4 bases and V 3 bases, and 3 bases lay outside the gene matches. The CDR3 spans 15 residues. The CDR3 nucleotides are TGTGCCAGTAGTATGTCGGGACAGGGGTACAATGAGCAGTTCTTC. Translating it yields CASSMSGQGYNEQFF.

V usage is TRBV13 and J usage is TRBJ2-5; 11 bases are shared with TRBD2. CDR1 and CDR2 (germline): PRHDT, FYEKMQ (reference sequence). V lost 4 bases to trimming and J lost 3 bases; unmatched junction nucleotides: 7. The CDR3 is made up of 16 amino acids. CDR3 residues: CASSSRLAGLKETQYF. The CDR3 DNA reads as TGTGCCAGCAGCTCCCGACTAGCGGGGTTGAAAGAGACCCAGTACTTC.

This clone was picked up a small number of times. The V gene is TRBV5-6, the J gene TRBJ1-4; no firm D call. Germline V gives CDR1 SGHDT, CDR2 YYEEEE. The CDR3 consists of 16 residues. Trimming removed 0 bases from V and 8 bases from J, with 17 bases in between. The CDR3 loop is CASSLGMTASGEKLFF. CDR3 sequence (DNA): TGTGCCAGCAGCTTGGGAATGACGGCCAGCGGGGAAAAACTGTTTTTT. Full variable domain (outside the CDR3, taken from reference TRBV5-6 and TRBJ1-4): DAGVTQSPTHLIKTRGQQVTLRCSPKSGHDTVSWYQQALGQGPQFIFQYYEEEERQRGNFPDRFSGHQFPNYSSELNVNALLLGDSALYLCASSLGMTASGEKLFFGSGTQLSVL.

The chain has TRBV5-1 and TRBJ1-1, with D possibly being TRBD1 (6 bases). Germline CDR1 reads SGHRS; CDR2 reads YFSETQ. This CDR3 contains 14 residues. The germline V and J ends were trimmed by 3 bases and 1 base, with 10 bases remaining between them. The CDR3 protein is CASSSQTGNTEAFF. The CDR3 DNA reads as TGCGCCAGCAGCTCCCAGACAGGGAACACTGAAGCTTTCTTT.

Comment on this clone: A junction end diverges from the germline sequence, so it may reflect a read error. The rearrangement uses TRBV4-2 and TRBJ1-6, with a tentative D call TRBD1 (6 bases). Germline values: CDR1 LGHNA, CDR2 YNFKEQ. The CDR3 covers 16 residues. The CDR3 loop reads CASSQDINRANSPLHF. CDR3 bases: TGTGCCAGCAGCCAAGATATTAACAGGGCTAATTCACCTCTCCACTTT.

The CDR3 loop reads CASSFPGLAAEQFF. The CDR3 DNA reads TGTGCCAGCAGCTTTCCCGGACTAGCGGCCGAGCAGTTCTTC. The V and J genes are TRBV7-3 and TRBJ2-1, with TRBD2 matching over 10 bases. The V and J ends lost 3 bases and 10 bases, in that order; junction bases with no gene match: 6. The length of the CDR3 is 14 residues. Germline CDR1 reads SGHTA; CDR2 reads FQGTGA.

The chain uses TRBV9 and TRBJ2-1; 8 positions agree with TRBD2. Looked up from germline, CDR1 is SGDLS and CDR2 is YYNGEE. The V segment lost 4 bases and the J segment 3 bases; nucleotides outside the gene matches: 6. The CDR3 consists of 15 residues. This CDR3 is CASSRSGGGYNEQFF. CDR3 bases: TGTGCCAGCAGCCGATCGGGGGGGGGCTACAATGAGCAGTTCTTC.

The chain employs TRBV29-1 and TRBJ1-2; D remains ambiguous. Trimming pared 0 bases from V and 6 bases from J, leaving 14 bases between. Germline CDR1 is SQVTM and CDR2 is ANQGSEA. The CDR3 extends over 14 amino acids. The CDR3 region is CSVEDPRVGNGYTF. CDR3 DNA sequence: TGCAGCGTTGAAGATCCCCGGGTCGGCAATGGCTACACCTTC.

The chain couples TRBV4-3 to TRBJ2-3; 14 bases match TRBD2. From germline, CDR1 is LGHNA and CDR2 YSLEER. J lost 3 bases, V lost 4 bases, and 3 bases had no gene match. The CDR3 consists of 16 residues. The DNA for the CDR3 is TGCGCCAGCAGCCCTGGGACTAGCGGGGGTACAGATACGCAGTATTTT. This codes for CASSPGTSGGTDTQYF.

The chain joins TRBV27 to TRBJ2-7; unclear D gene. V was clipped by 8 bases and J by 3 bases, with 20 bases between them. CDR3 length: 15 amino acids. Germline V lookup: CDR1 MNHEY, CDR2 SMNVEV (reference sequence). CDR3 coding DNA: TGTGCCAGCGCGTCGCCCGCTTCAGGCCTCTACGAGCAGTACTTC. Protein: CASASPASGLYEQYF.

The J gene is TRBJ1-3, the V gene TRBV4-1; no clear D gene. The CDR3 totals 17 residues. Germline V gene sequence: CDR1 MGHRA, CDR2 YSYEKL. Trimming removed 0 bases from V and 6 bases from J, with 18 bases in between. For the CDR3, the DNA is TGCGCCAGCAGCCAAGAGTATCTTCCTGTCGTATTAAACACCATATATTTT. Translated: CASSQEYLPVVLNTIYF.

The chain uses TRBV9 and TRBJ2-3, with a possible D match to TRBD2 (5 bases). The CDR3 is made up of 16 amino acids. The V and J ends lost 0 bases and 2 bases respectively, with 13 bases between them. The germline gives CDR1 SGDLS, CDR2 YYNGEE. Here the CDR3 reads CASSVALGRVTDTQYF. As DNA, the CDR3 is TGTGCCAGCAGCGTAGCCCTAGGGCGGGTCACAGATACGCAGTATTTT.

V usage is TRBV6-5 and J usage is TRBJ1-2; 8 bases map to TRBD1. This CDR3 is built from 16 residues. From germline, CDR1 is MNHEY and CDR2 SVGAGI. The J segment lost 4 bases and the V segment lost 0 bases, leaving 7 bases of the junction unmatched. This chain's CDR3 is CASSYSIPDRVYGYTF. The CDR3 coding sequence is TGTGCCAGCAGTTACTCGATCCCGGACAGGGTCTATGGCTACACCTTC.

This clone was counted between two and nine times. The rearrangement uses TRBV5-1 and TRBJ1-2; tentatively, D is TRBD1 (6 bases). This CDR3 region has 13 residues. Germline V gives CDR1 SGHRS, CDR2 YFSETQ. V lost 0 bases and J lost 8, with 11 bases in between. CDR3 in amino acids: CASSLGDIQGYTF. The CDR3 DNA is TGCGCCAGCAGCTTGGGGGACATTCAGGGCTACACCTTC. The complete variable domain, with remaining parts taken from reference TRBV5-1 and TRBJ1-2, reads KAGVTQTPRYLIKTRGQQVTLSCSPISGHRSVSWYQQTPGQGLQFLFEYFSETQRNKGNFPGRFSGRQFSNSRSEMNVSTLELGDSALYLCASSLGDIQGYTFGSGTRLTVV.

J is TRBJ1-2 and V is TRBV7-3, with unresolved D. This CDR3 contains 14 residues. The germline gives CDR1 SGHTA, CDR2 FQGTGA. Between the trimmed V and J ends, which lost 2 bases and 4 bases, there was a span of 11 bases. The CDR3 spells CASSLEVLSYGYTF. The DNA of the CDR3 is TGTGCCAGCAGCTTAGAGGTACTGAGCTATGGCTACACCTTC.